This is a list of T cell receptor beta chains from one sample in a study of blood T cell repertoires in COVID-19. Sequenced by immunoSEQ multiplex PCR; TCRdb stores in-frame clones only, minus some. The repertoire holds about 200,000 clones, more than 75% seen once, with approximately 6% in the top ten. Specimen: peripheral blood. These receptors were collected from a man aged 40-55 years with active or convalescent COVID-19. CDR3s include the opening cysteine and the closing phenylalanine or tryptophan. A D gene is named only where the DNA matches it firmly. Only part of the rows carry a size: once, few, many, or a class if the clone is expanded.

j_call: TRBJ2-3; v_call: TRBV6-1; d_call: TRBD2; clone_size: -; cdr3_aa: CASSEAWTGLAGGQDTQYF; cdr3_nt: TGTGCCAGCAGTGAAGCTTGGACAGGACTAGCGGGAGGGCAAGATACGCAGTATTTT
j_call: TRBJ1-2; v_call: TRBV28; d_call: TRBD1; clone_size: -; cdr3_aa: CASRPPGQGPKGYTF; cdr3_nt: TGTGCCAGCAGACCGCCGGGACAGGGGCCGAAAGGCTACACCTTC
j_call: TRBJ2-7; v_call: TRBV6-5; d_call: -; clone_size: -; cdr3_aa: CASSRGSYEQYF; cdr3_nt: TGTGCCAGCAGTAGGGGGTCCTACGAGCAGTACTTC
j_call: TRBJ2-2; v_call: TRBV28; d_call: TRBD2; clone_size: -; cdr3_aa: CASSTSGRGTGELFF; cdr3_nt: TGTGCCAGCAGTACTAGCGGGAGAGGCACCGGGGAGCTGTTTTTT
j_call: TRBJ1-4; v_call: TRBV20-1; d_call: TRBD1; clone_size: -; cdr3_aa: CSASRQGATNEKLFF; cdr3_nt: TGCAGTGCAAGTAGACAGGGGGCAACTAATGAAAAACTGTTTTTT
j_call: TRBJ1-5; v_call: TRBV5-6; d_call: TRBD1; clone_size: -; cdr3_aa: CASSYSTGNQPQHF; cdr3_nt: TGTGCCAGCAGCTATTCGACAGGGAATCAGCCCCAGCATTTT
j_call: TRBJ1-5; v_call: TRBV18; d_call: TRBD1; clone_size: -; cdr3_aa: CASSPRQGAFDSNQPQHF; cdr3_nt: TGTGCCAGCTCACCGCGACAGGGGGCCTTCGATAGCAATCAGCCCCAGCATTTT
j_call: TRBJ1-5; v_call: TRBV27; d_call: -; clone_size: -; cdr3_aa: CASSFDWGGGGQPQHF; cdr3_nt: TGTGCCAGCAGTTTTGATTGGGGCGGGGGGGGTCAGCCCCAGCATTTT
j_call: TRBJ2-3; v_call: TRBV13; d_call: TRBD2; clone_size: -; cdr3_aa: CASSIRTSGGNTQYF; cdr3_nt: TGTGCCAGCAGCATTAGGACTAGCGGGGGTAATACGCAGTATTTT
j_call: TRBJ1-2; v_call: TRBV10-3; d_call: TRBD1; clone_size: -; cdr3_aa: CAIRRDRDYGYTF; cdr3_nt: TGTGCCATCAGGCGGGACAGAGACTATGGCTACACCTTC
j_call: TRBJ2-1; v_call: TRBV4-2; d_call: TRBD1; clone_size: -; cdr3_aa: CASSQDDRGSYNEQFF; cdr3_nt: TGTGCCAGCAGCCAAGATGACAGGGGCTCCTACAATGAGCAGTTCTTC
j_call: TRBJ2-3; v_call: TRBV5-5; d_call: -; clone_size: -; cdr3_aa: CASSMWGLDTQYF; cdr3_nt: TGTGCCAGCAGTATGTGGGGACTAGATACGCAGTATTTT
j_call: TRBJ2-3; v_call: TRBV5-1; d_call: TRBD1; clone_size: -; cdr3_aa: CASSNADRVGTDTQYF; cdr3_nt: TGCGCCAGCAGCAACGCCGACAGGGTCGGCACAGATACGCAGTATTTT
j_call: TRBJ2-7; v_call: TRBV6-5; d_call: -; clone_size: once; cdr3_aa: CASSISSYEQYF; cdr3_nt: TGTGCCAGCAGTATCTCCTCCTACGAGCAGTACTTC
j_call: TRBJ1-1; v_call: TRBV30; d_call: -; clone_size: -; cdr3_aa: CAWMGAGATEAFF; cdr3_nt: TGTGCCTGGATGGGGGCAGGGGCAACTGAAGCTTTCTTT
j_call: TRBJ2-2; v_call: TRBV3-1/TRBV3-2; d_call: TRBD2; clone_size: -; cdr3_aa: CASSQRLLAGGIGELFF; cdr3_nt: TGTGCCAGCAGCCAGAGACTACTAGCGGGAGGGATCGGGGAGCTGTTTTTT
j_call: TRBJ1-6; v_call: TRBV19; d_call: -; clone_size: -; cdr3_aa: CASSTTWTVHNSPLHF; cdr3_nt: TGTGCCAGTAGTACCACGTGGACAGTTCATAATTCACCCCTCCACTTT
j_call: TRBJ2-7; v_call: TRBV5-6; d_call: -; clone_size: few; cdr3_aa: CASSLKPLSYYEQYF; cdr3_nt: TGTGCCAGCAGCTTGAAACCCCTAAGCTACTACGAGCAGTACTTC
j_call: TRBJ2-7; v_call: TRBV2; d_call: -; clone_size: -; cdr3_aa: CASYGRIGAEQYF; cdr3_nt: TGTGCCAGCTATGGCAGGATCGGTGCCGAGCAGTACTTC
j_call: TRBJ1-1; v_call: TRBV7-2; d_call: -; clone_size: few; cdr3_aa: CASSSGQNTEAFF; cdr3_nt: TGTGCCAGCAGCTCGGGACAGAACACTGAAGCTTTCTTT
j_call: TRBJ1-4; v_call: TRBV19; d_call: -; clone_size: once; cdr3_aa: CASSNPSEHNEKLFF; cdr3_nt: TGTGCCAGTAGTAATCCGTCCGAACATAATGAAAAACTGTTTTTT
j_call: TRBJ2-1; v_call: TRBV7-9; d_call: -; clone_size: -; cdr3_aa: CASSLYSLSSYNEQFF; cdr3_nt: TGTGCCAGCAGCTTATATTCTTTGAGCTCCTACAATGAGCAGTTCTTC
j_call: TRBJ2-1; v_call: TRBV29-1; d_call: TRBD1; clone_size: once; cdr3_aa: CSGNTQTGGALYNEQFF; cdr3_nt: TGCAGCGGAAATACTCAAACAGGGGGAGCACTTTACAATGAGCAGTTCTTC
j_call: TRBJ1-1; v_call: TRBV19; d_call: TRBD1; clone_size: -; cdr3_aa: CASSIAGGTEAFF; cdr3_nt: TGTGCCAGTAGTATAGCAGGGGGCACTGAAGCTTTCTTT
j_call: TRBJ2-3; v_call: TRBV5-1; d_call: TRBD2; clone_size: -; cdr3_aa: CASAPPGGDTQYF; cdr3_nt: TGCGCCAGCGCTCCTCCGGGAGGAGATACGCAGTATTTT
j_call: TRBJ2-1; v_call: TRBV18; d_call: -; clone_size: -; cdr3_aa: CASSPSARRARDEQFF; cdr3_nt: TGTGCCAGCTCACCCTCAGCGCGGAGGGCCAGGGATGAGCAGTTCTTC
j_call: TRBJ2-7; v_call: TRBV12-3/TRBV12-4; d_call: -; clone_size: -; cdr3_aa: CASSQGNPREQYF; cdr3_nt: TGTGCCAGCAGTCAGGGAAATCCCCGCGAGCAGTACTTC
j_call: TRBJ1-6; v_call: TRBV6-4; d_call: -; clone_size: -; cdr3_aa: CASSRGSSYNSPLHF; cdr3_nt: TGTGCCAGCAGTCGGGGGAGCTCCTATAATTCACCCCTCCACTTT
j_call: TRBJ1-1; v_call: TRBV4-1; d_call: -; clone_size: -; cdr3_aa: CASSATGGTEAFF; cdr3_nt: TGCGCCAGCAGCGCTACGGGGGGCACTGAAGCTTTCTTT
j_call: TRBJ1-3; v_call: TRBV19; d_call: -; clone_size: -; cdr3_aa: CASSSLTVRSGNTIYF; cdr3_nt: TGTGCCAGTAGTAGCTTGACAGTCCGCTCTGGAAACACCATATATTTT
j_call: TRBJ1-2; v_call: TRBV3-1/TRBV3-2; d_call: -; clone_size: -; cdr3_aa: CASSQVGRGSDGYTF; cdr3_nt: TGTGCCAGCAGCCAAGTCGGCAGGGGATCGGATGGCTACACCTTC
j_call: TRBJ2-2; v_call: TRBV7-2; d_call: -; clone_size: -; cdr3_aa: CASSSDSVVGTGELFF; cdr3_nt: TGTGCCAGCAGCTCAGACAGTGTAGTAGGGACCGGGGAGCTGTTTTTT
j_call: TRBJ1-3; v_call: TRBV9; d_call: -; clone_size: -; cdr3_aa: CASSEDSSGNTIYF; cdr3_nt: TGTGCCAGCAGCGAGGACAGCTCTGGAAACACCATATATTTT
j_call: TRBJ1-6; v_call: TRBV5-6; d_call: -; clone_size: -; cdr3_aa: CASSLGLQGSYNSPLHF; cdr3_nt: TGTGCCAGCAGCTTGGGATTACAGGGATCCTATAATTCACCCCTCCACTTT
j_call: TRBJ2-5; v_call: TRBV7-2; d_call: TRBD1; clone_size: -; cdr3_aa: CASSFITGGETQYF; cdr3_nt: TGTGCCAGCAGCTTTATAACAGGGGGGGAGACCCAGTACTTC
j_call: TRBJ2-2; v_call: TRBV11-2; d_call: -; clone_size: -; cdr3_aa: CASSLDRLAGELFF; cdr3_nt: TGTGCCAGCAGCTTAGATAGACTAGCCGGGGAGCTGTTTTTT
j_call: TRBJ2-2; v_call: TRBV14; d_call: -; clone_size: -; cdr3_aa: CASSHPGLNRPELFF; cdr3_nt: TGTGCCAGCAGCCATCCAGGCTTGAATCGTCCGGAGCTGTTTTTT
j_call: TRBJ2-5; v_call: TRBV7-2; d_call: TRBD1; clone_size: once; cdr3_aa: CASSLGPGGPETQYF; cdr3_nt: TGTGCCAGCAGCTTAGGGCCAGGGGGACCAGAGACCCAGTACTTC
j_call: TRBJ2-7; v_call: TRBV19; d_call: TRBD1; clone_size: -; cdr3_aa: CASSMSWGTGGYEQYF; cdr3_nt: TGTGCCAGTAGTATGAGCTGGGGGACAGGGGGCTACGAGCAGTACTTC
j_call: TRBJ1-6; v_call: TRBV6-6; d_call: TRBD1; clone_size: -; cdr3_aa: CASSLTVLAGGLGVRSPLHF; cdr3_nt: TGTGCCAGCAGCCTCACCGTTTTGGCAGGGGGATTGGGAGTTAGGTCACCCCTCCACTTT
j_call: TRBJ2-7; v_call: TRBV10-3; d_call: -; clone_size: -; cdr3_aa: CAISDRPRGGWEQYF; cdr3_nt: TGTGCCATCAGTGACCGACCGAGAGGGGGTTGGGAGCAGTACTTC
j_call: TRBJ2-7; v_call: TRBV28; d_call: -; clone_size: few; cdr3_aa: CASKDSPVYEQYF; cdr3_nt: TGTGCCAGCAAGGACAGTCCTGTGTACGAGCAGTACTTC
j_call: TRBJ2-7; v_call: TRBV11-3; d_call: TRBD2; clone_size: -; cdr3_aa: CASSSLAGGEQYF; cdr3_nt: TGTGCCAGCAGTTCCCTGGCGGGGGGGGAGCAGTACTTC
j_call: TRBJ1-2; v_call: TRBV11-3; d_call: TRBD1; clone_size: -; cdr3_aa: CASSFSSGTGVAYTF; cdr3_nt: TGTGCCAGCAGCTTTTCCTCCGGGACAGGGGTCGCCTACACCTTC